Sequencing of this T cell receptor beta chain was carried out in a study of T cell clusters in autoimmune cytopenias. The CDR3 totals 17 residues. CDR1 and CDR2 from the germline V gene are ENHRY and SYGVKD. Some 39,000 genome equivalents of blood DNA were amplified for TRB. TRB was amplified by touch-down multiplex PCR, primer pools A and B combined. TCRdb re-called the multiplex PCR reads and gives one entry per CDR3 protein, without DNA. The sample table includes about 6,700 distinct CDR3 sequences. These same data were also listed under a study on T cell repertoires in aging, cancer and after chemotherapy.

The chain combines TRBV10-3 with TRBJ1-1. The TCR comes from a human donor in good health. Source material: peripheral blood. The CDR3 here is CAISDVLKGMANTEAFF.